The rows below give T cell receptor beta chains drawn from one sample of a study of blood T cell repertoires in COVID-19. Method: immunoSEQ multiplex PCR; TCRdb's copy keeps in-frame clones and lacks some. The sample holds fewer than 600,000 clones, roughly nine tenths seen once. The source material was peripheral blood. These receptors were obtained from a man aged 18 to 29 with COVID-19, enrolled during active disease. Each CDR3 is given with its conserved first and last residue. D genes are given only for firm matches. The listing skips clone size in some rows; elsewhere it reads once, few, many or a size class.

clone_size: NA
v_call: TRBV5-4
d_call: NA
j_call: TRBJ2-1
cdr3_aa: CASSLGSGSYNEQFF
cdr3_nt: TGTGCCAGCAGCTTGGGAAGCGGCTCCTACAATGAGCAGTTCTTC

clone_size: NA
v_call: TRBV9
d_call: TRBD1
j_call: TRBJ2-7
cdr3_aa: CASSERGQSYEQYF
cdr3_nt: TGTGCCAGCAGTGAGAGGGGACAGAGCTACGAGCAGTACTTC

clone_size: NA
v_call: TRBV2
d_call: NA
j_call: TRBJ1-1
cdr3_aa: CASRSSPNTEAFF
cdr3_nt: TGTGCCAGCAGGAGTAGCCCCAACACTGAAGCTTTCTTT

clone_size: NA
v_call: TRBV7-3
d_call: NA
j_call: TRBJ2-1
cdr3_aa: CASSSTGFLNNEQFF
cdr3_nt: TGTGCCAGCAGCTCGACAGGATTTCTCAACAATGAGCAGTTCTTC

clone_size: NA
v_call: TRBV19
d_call: NA
j_call: TRBJ2-2
cdr3_aa: CASTPWGGVNTGELFF
cdr3_nt: TGTGCCAGTACACCATGGGGCGGGGTGAACACCGGGGAGCTGTTTTTT

clone_size: NA
v_call: TRBV3-1/TRBV3-2
d_call: TRBD2
j_call: TRBJ2-5
cdr3_aa: CASSLTSGRPETQYF
cdr3_nt: TGTGCCAGCAGCTTAACCAGCGGGAGGCCCGAGACCCAGTACTTC

clone_size: NA
v_call: TRBV27
d_call: NA
j_call: TRBJ2-2
cdr3_aa: CASSSLDWANTGELFF
cdr3_nt: TGTGCCAGCAGTTCTCTCGACTGGGCGAACACCGGGGAGCTGTTTTTT

clone_size: NA
v_call: TRBV9
d_call: NA
j_call: TRBJ1-6
cdr3_aa: CASSVEADSGGNSPLHF
cdr3_nt: TGTGCCAGCAGCGTAGAAGCCGACAGCGGAGGGAATTCACCCCTCCACTTT

clone_size: few
v_call: TRBV10-3
d_call: NA
j_call: TRBJ1-5
cdr3_aa: CAIGSLNQPQHF
cdr3_nt: TGTGCCATCGGGAGTCTCAATCAGCCCCAGCATTTT

clone_size: few
v_call: TRBV7-9
d_call: NA
j_call: TRBJ2-7
cdr3_aa: CASSFRGFGNLYF
cdr3_nt: TGTGCCAGCAGCTTTAGGGGTTTCGGAAACCTGTACTTC

clone_size: NA
v_call: TRBV5-4
d_call: TRBD2
j_call: TRBJ2-6
cdr3_aa: CASSPRLLAGHSGANVLTF
cdr3_nt: TGTGCCAGCAGCCCCCGCCTCCTAGCGGGACACTCTGGGGCCAACGTCCTGACTTTC

clone_size: NA
v_call: TRBV5-1
d_call: NA
j_call: TRBJ1-4
cdr3_aa: CASSLSGSPNEKLFF
cdr3_nt: TGCGCCAGCAGCCTGTCAGGCAGCCCTAATGAAAAACTGTTTTTT

clone_size: NA
v_call: TRBV30
d_call: NA
j_call: TRBJ2-2
cdr3_aa: CAWAGLSTGELFF
cdr3_nt: TGTGCCTGGGCAGGGTTGAGCACCGGGGAGCTGTTTTTT

clone_size: NA
v_call: TRBV6-5
d_call: TRBD1
j_call: TRBJ2-3
cdr3_aa: CASRGQATDTQYF
cdr3_nt: TGTGCCAGCAGGGGACAGGCCACAGATACGCAGTATTTT

clone_size: NA
v_call: TRBV15
d_call: NA
j_call: TRBJ2-3
cdr3_aa: CATSRDRVEVGTQYF
cdr3_nt: TGTGCCACCAGCAGAGATCGGGTGGAGGTCGGTACGCAGTATTTT

clone_size: NA
v_call: TRBV9
d_call: NA
j_call: TRBJ1-3
cdr3_aa: CASSVGLPGNTIYF
cdr3_nt: TGTGCCAGCAGCGTAGGGCTCCCTGGAAACACCATATATTTT

clone_size: NA
v_call: TRBV2
d_call: TRBD1
j_call: TRBJ1-5
cdr3_aa: CASKSDRAYQPQHF
cdr3_nt: TGTGCCAGCAAGTCAGACAGGGCATATCAGCCCCAGCATTTT

clone_size: NA
v_call: TRBV5-1
d_call: NA
j_call: TRBJ2-7
cdr3_aa: CASSPALGRAYEQYF
cdr3_nt: TGCGCCAGCAGCCCGGCTCTCGGGCGGGCCTACGAGCAGTACTTC

clone_size: NA
v_call: TRBV10-3
d_call: NA
j_call: TRBJ1-5
cdr3_aa: CAISLTGNQPQHF
cdr3_nt: TGTGCCATCAGCCTTACAGGGAATCAGCCCCAGCATTTT

clone_size: NA
v_call: TRBV12-5
d_call: NA
j_call: TRBJ2-1
cdr3_aa: CASGVQGWAYNEQFF
cdr3_nt: TGTGCTAGTGGCGTACAGGGTTGGGCCTACAATGAGCAGTTCTTC

clone_size: few
v_call: TRBV5-4
d_call: TRBD2
j_call: TRBJ2-2
cdr3_aa: CASSAELASTGELFF
cdr3_nt: TGTGCCAGCAGCGCCGAACTAGCGAGCACCGGGGAGCTGTTTTTT

clone_size: NA
v_call: TRBV27
d_call: NA
j_call: TRBJ1-4
cdr3_aa: CASSRTRTAMNEKLFF
cdr3_nt: TGTGCCAGCAGTCGAACGAGGACAGCCATGAATGAAAAACTGTTTTTT

clone_size: once
v_call: TRBV7-8
d_call: TRBD2
j_call: TRBJ2-7
cdr3_aa: CASSVMGGGRLNYEQYF
cdr3_nt: TGTGCCAGCAGCGTAATGGGCGGGGGTCGGCTCAACTACGAGCAGTACTTC

clone_size: NA
v_call: TRBV5-1
d_call: NA
j_call: TRBJ1-2
cdr3_aa: CASSLGSGAKIGYGYTF
cdr3_nt: TGCGCCAGCAGCTTGGGTTCGGGAGCGAAAATTGGATATGGCTACACCTTC

clone_size: NA
v_call: TRBV7-9
d_call: NA
j_call: TRBJ2-3
cdr3_aa: CASSLDSDTQYF
cdr3_nt: TGTGCCAGCAGCTTAGACTCAGATACGCAGTATTTT

clone_size: NA
v_call: TRBV9
d_call: NA
j_call: TRBJ2-5
cdr3_aa: CASSETGHFQETQYF
cdr3_nt: TGTGCCAGCAGCGAAACAGGGCACTTCCAAGAGACCCAGTACTTC

clone_size: NA
v_call: TRBV5-4
d_call: NA
j_call: TRBJ1-1
cdr3_aa: CASSPGLGNTEAFF
cdr3_nt: TGTGCCAGCAGCCCGGGGTTGGGGAACACTGAAGCTTTCTTT

clone_size: NA
v_call: TRBV14
d_call: NA
j_call: TRBJ1-4
cdr3_aa: CASSQVTRPGEVCYEKLFF
cdr3_nt: TGTGCCAGCAGCCAAGTGACCCGGCCGGGAGAGGTTTGTTATGAAAAACTGTTTTTT

clone_size: NA
v_call: TRBV4-2
d_call: NA
j_call: TRBJ2-7
cdr3_aa: CASSQDDTSPSYEQYF
cdr3_nt: TGTGCCAGCAGCCAAGATGATACTAGCCCCTCCTACGAGCAGTACTTC

clone_size: once
v_call: TRBV24-1
d_call: TRBD2
j_call: TRBJ2-5
cdr3_aa: CATPLAGDETQYF
cdr3_nt: TGTGCCACCCCCCTAGCGGGGGACGAGACCCAGTACTTC

clone_size: NA
v_call: TRBV5-4
d_call: NA
j_call: TRBJ1-1
cdr3_aa: CASSLGPGSGTEAFF
cdr3_nt: TGTGCCAGCAGCTTGGGGCCGGGTTCGGGGACTGAAGCTTTCTTT

clone_size: NA
v_call: TRBV6-5
d_call: TRBD1
j_call: TRBJ1-1
cdr3_aa: CASSTGENTEAFF
cdr3_nt: TGTGCCAGCAGTACAGGGGAGAACACTGAAGCTTTCTTT

clone_size: NA
v_call: TRBV7-2
d_call: NA
j_call: TRBJ1-5
cdr3_aa: CASSIGRGWPQHF
cdr3_nt: TGTGCCAGCAGCATTGGGAGGGGTTGGCCCCAGCATTTT

clone_size: NA
v_call: TRBV6-6
d_call: NA
j_call: TRBJ1-1
cdr3_aa: CASSPAQAGTSTEAFF
cdr3_nt: TGTGCCAGCAGCCCCGCACAGGCGGGAACTAGCACTGAAGCTTTCTTT

clone_size: NA
v_call: TRBV27
d_call: NA
j_call: TRBJ1-5
cdr3_aa: CASSFSGVGDNQPQHF
cdr3_nt: TGTGCCAGCAGTTTTTCAGGGGTCGGGGACAATCAGCCCCAGCATTTT

clone_size: NA
v_call: TRBV29-1
d_call: NA
j_call: TRBJ1-2
cdr3_aa: CSVEVAGVGYGYTF
cdr3_nt: TGCAGCGTTGAGGTCGCGGGGGTTGGATATGGCTACACCTTC

clone_size: NA
v_call: TRBV3-1/TRBV3-2
d_call: NA
j_call: TRBJ2-1
cdr3_aa: CASSLLTGGPYNEQFF
cdr3_nt: TGTGCCAGCAGCCTTCTAACGGGGGGCCCCTACAATGAGCAGTTCTTC

clone_size: NA
v_call: TRBV30
d_call: TRBD1
j_call: TRBJ1-2
cdr3_aa: CAWGDRGIGYTF
cdr3_nt: TGTGCCTGGGGGGACAGGGGGATCGGCTACACCTTC

clone_size: NA
v_call: TRBV2
d_call: NA
j_call: TRBJ2-1
cdr3_aa: CASTQQGAYNEQFF
cdr3_nt: TGTGCCAGCACCCAACAGGGAGCCTACAATGAGCAGTTCTTC

clone_size: NA
v_call: TRBV18
d_call: NA
j_call: TRBJ1-6
cdr3_aa: CASSLQVPGLSSPLHF
cdr3_nt: TGTGCCAGCTCGCTTCAGGTTCCAGGATTGAGTTCACCCCTCCACTTT

clone_size: NA
v_call: TRBV7-8
d_call: NA
j_call: TRBJ2-7
cdr3_aa: CASSPSRLGGEQYF
cdr3_nt: TGTGCCAGCAGCCCCTCCCGTCTAGGGGGCGAGCAGTACTTC

clone_size: once
v_call: TRBV2
d_call: TRBD2
j_call: TRBJ2-1
cdr3_aa: CASRPRGEYEQFF
cdr3_nt: TGTGCCAGCAGACCCCGGGGGGAATACGAGCAGTTCTTC

clone_size: NA
v_call: TRBV15
d_call: NA
j_call: TRBJ2-1
cdr3_aa: CATSRSLWNEQFF
cdr3_nt: TGTGCCACCAGCAGATCACTGTGGAATGAGCAGTTCTTC

clone_size: NA
v_call: TRBV9
d_call: TRBD2
j_call: TRBJ2-3
cdr3_aa: CASSDPIGTSGSSDTQYF
cdr3_nt: TGTGCCAGCAGTGATCCGATCGGGACTAGCGGGAGTTCAGATACGCAGTATTTT

clone_size: NA
v_call: TRBV5-1
d_call: TRBD2
j_call: TRBJ2-1
cdr3_aa: CASSLSSGSSGNEQFF
cdr3_nt: TGCGCCAGCAGCTTGAGTAGCGGGAGCTCCGGGAATGAGCAGTTCTTC

clone_size: NA
v_call: TRBV5-1
d_call: NA
j_call: TRBJ2-3
cdr3_aa: CASSLVTTTDTQYF
cdr3_nt: TGCGCCAGCAGCTTGGTTACTACCACAGATACGCAGTATTTT

clone_size: NA
v_call: TRBV19
d_call: NA
j_call: TRBJ1-4
cdr3_aa: CASSILGAATNEKLFF
cdr3_nt: TGTGCCAGTAGTATTCTGGGGGCGGCAACTAATGAAAAACTGTTTTTT

clone_size: NA
v_call: TRBV13
d_call: TRBD1
j_call: TRBJ2-7
cdr3_aa: CASSDNRGSISYEQYF
cdr3_nt: TGTGCCAGCAGCGACAACAGGGGGTCTATCTCCTACGAGCAGTACTTC

clone_size: NA
v_call: TRBV11-1
d_call: TRBD2
j_call: TRBJ2-3
cdr3_aa: CASSQTSGTPDTQYF
cdr3_nt: TGTGCCAGCAGCCAGACTAGCGGGACCCCAGATACGCAGTATTTT